These 18 T cell receptor beta chains originate from one sample sequenced in a study of blood T cell repertoires in COVID-19. The repertoire was sequenced with immunoSEQ multiplex PCR; TCRdb's copy has only in-frame clones and lacks some. Of hundreds of thousands of clones in the sample, under 90% were seen once. Sequences were obtained from peripheral blood. The receptors were gathered from a woman of 80 years or more with active or convalescent COVID-19.

The chain couples TRBV9 to TRBJ2-1; 8 bases are shared with TRBD2. V gave up 0 bases and J gave up 7 bases; unmatched junction bases: 6. The germline V gene has CDR1 SGDLS and CDR2 YYNGEE. The CDR3 totals 15 residues. CDR3 nucleotide sequence: TGTGCCAGCAGCGTAGGGAGCGGGAGTTCGAATGAGCAGTTCTTC. Translating gives CASSVGSGSSNEQFF. Full variable domain (missing parts from reference TRBV9 and TRBJ2-1): DSGVTQTPKHLITATGQRVTLRCSPRSGDLSVYWYQQSLDQGLQFLIQYYNGEERAKGNILERFSAQQFPDLHSELNLSSLELGDSALYFCASSVGSGSSNEQFFGPGTRLTVL.

CDR3 in amino acids: CASSYRWTGLTEAFF. CDR3 bases: TGTGCCAGCAGTTACCGATGGACAGGGCTCACTGAAGCTTTCTTT. The V gene is TRBV28, the J gene TRBJ1-1; 8 bases align to TRBD1. Germline trimming cut 4 bases from V and 4 bases from J; bases unmatched to any gene: 8. This CDR3 region has 15 residues. CDR1 MDHEN and CDR2 SYDVKM come from the germline V gene.

The chain uses TRBV2 and TRBJ2-1, with TRBD2 matching 12 bases. This CDR3 has 17 residues. V lost 6 bases and J lost 0; bases outside the gene matches: 6. Germline V CDR1 and CDR2: SNHLY, FYNNEI. For the CDR3, the DNA is TGTGCCAGCAGCCGGACTAGCGGGGCCGTCTCCTACAATGAGCAGTTCTTC. Encoded protein: CASSRTSGAVSYNEQFF.

The chain employs TRBV10-3 and TRBJ2-7; weak D call: TRBD2 (6 bases). V lost 6 bases, J lost 2 bases, and 20 bases lay in between. Per the germline V gene, CDR1 is ENHRY and CDR2 is SYGVKD. The CDR3 runs 16 residues. As DNA, the CDR3 is TGTGCCATCAGCGTCGGAGGTAACGGGGGAACCTACGAGCAGTACTTC. Its protein is CAISVGGNGGTYEQYF.

The chain uses TRBV7-2 and TRBJ2-7; 8 bases align to TRBD1. The CDR3 has 14 amino acids. V shed 1 base, J shed 4 bases, and the junction held 3 bases outside the gene matches. The V gene's germline CDR1 is SGHTA and CDR2 FQGNSA. The CDR3 region has the DNA TGTGCCAGCAGCTTAGACAGGGGGTCGTACGAGCAGTACTTC. It is translated as CASSLDRGSYEQYF.

The chain recombines TRBV10-3 with TRBJ1-1; perhaps TRBD1 as D (6 bases). Trimming pared 6 bases from V and 3 bases from J, leaving 11 bases between. Germline CDR1 and CDR2: ENHRY and SYGVKD. This CDR3 comprises 13 residues. This CDR3 reads CAIRAAGDTEAFF. DNA of the CDR3: TGTGCCATCAGGGCCGCAGGGGACACTGAAGCTTTCTTT.

The chain links TRBV6-5 to TRBJ2-2; D gene uncertain. Germline lookup yields CDR1 MNHEY and CDR2 SVGAGI. Trimming removed 7 bases at V and 2 bases at J, with 11 bases between. This CDR3 contains 14 residues. This chain's CDR3 is CASKRLFNTGELFF. The DNA for the CDR3 is TGTGCCAGCAAGAGACTTTTTAACACCGGGGAGCTGTTTTTT.

This clone has only one observation. The V and J genes are TRBV7-9 and TRBJ1-1; D not resolved. There are 14 residues in the CDR3. The ends were cut back, 7 bases at V and 0 bases at J, with 12 bases in the middle. CDR1 is SEHNR and CDR2 is FQNEAQ in the germline V gene (reference sequence). CDR3 in DNA: TGTGCCAGCACCCAAACGGGAGTGAACACTGAAGCTTTCTTT. Its translation is CASTQTGVNTEAFF.

The chain uses TRBV7-2 and TRBJ2-5, with 10 bases fitting TRBD1. The germline gives CDR1 SGHTA, CDR2 FQGNSA. This CDR3 is 13 amino acids long. V was pared by 7 bases and J by 9 bases, with 8 bases of the junction left unmatched. The chain's CDR3 is CASKDRGMWAQYF. CDR3 nucleotides: TGTGCCAGCAAGGACAGGGGGATGTGGGCCCAGTACTTC.

The CDR3 DNA reads as TGTGCCACCAGTGCCCGGACTAGCGGGAGTTGGTCCTACAATGAGCAGTTCTTC. Translation: CATSARTSGSWSYNEQFF. The rearrangement uses TRBV24-1 and TRBJ2-1; 13 nucleotides line up with TRBD2. Germline V CDR1 and CDR2: KGHDR, SFDVKD. V gave up 5 bases and J gave up 1 base; unmatched junction bases: 7. The CDR3 runs to 18 residues.

V and J are TRBV18 and TRBJ2-7; 7 nucleotides align to TRBD2. Looked up from germline, CDR1 is KGHSH and CDR2 is LQKENI. With V trimmed by 2 bases and J by 2 bases, 6 bases remained unmatched. This CDR3 contains 15 residues. CDR3 region: CASSPGASGTYEQYF. CDR3 nucleotide sequence: TGTGCCAGCTCACCAGGGGCTAGCGGCACCTACGAGCAGTACTTC.

The V call is TRBV19, the J call TRBJ1-2; TRBD1 aligns across 9 bases. Trimming took 5 bases from V and 7 from J; bases not matched to a gene: 17. This CDR3 region has 17 residues. Germline loops: CDR1 LNHDA, CDR2 SQIVND (reference sequence). The CDR3 loop is CASSRTPRLDRGSGYTF. CDR3 DNA sequence: TGTGCCAGTAGTCGGACTCCGAGGTTGGACAGGGGAAGTGGCTACACCTTC.

The chain couples TRBV11-2 to TRBJ2-1, with 11 bases fitting TRBD1. V lost 3 bases to trimming and J lost 8 bases; unmatched junction nucleotides: 9. Germline V gene lookup returns CDR1 SGHAT and CDR2 FQNNGV. This CDR3 contains 16 residues. The CDR3 spells CASSLSDRGRQDEQFF. The CDR3 coding sequence is TGTGCCAGCAGCTTGTCGGACAGGGGGCGTCAAGATGAGCAGTTCTTC.

The V and J genes are TRBV7-2 and TRBJ2-5; 14 bases map to TRBD2. The CDR3 is 17 residues long. The J segment lost 2 bases and the V segment lost 3 bases, leaving 5 bases of the junction unmatched. Germline CDR1 is SGHTA and CDR2 is FQGNSA. The CDR3 nucleotides are TGTGCCAGCAGCTTGGGGGGACTAGCGGGGGCTCAAGAGACCCAGTACTTC. This codes for CASSLGGLAGAQETQYF.

This clone came up once. The chain couples TRBV4-1 to TRBJ1-5; D is ambiguous. Germline CDR1 MGHRA, CDR2 YSYEKL. V gave up 1 base and J gave up 3 bases, with 16 bases separating them. CDR3 length equals 17 residues. Written as DNA, the CDR3 is TGCGCCAGCAGCCAAGGATGGAGGAACGAAGTCAATCAGCCCCAGCATTTT. It is translated as CASSQGWRNEVNQPQHF.

The rearrangement links TRBV3-1 (or the pseudogene TRBV3-2) to TRBJ2-1; TRBD2 is a possible D gene (5 bases). Trimming stripped 8 bases from V and 10 bases from J, with 18 bases between. CDR1 and CDR2 from the germline V gene are LGHDT and YNNKEL (reference sequence). This CDR3 has 13 residues. The CDR3 loop is CASALFEGGEQFF. Here the CDR3 DNA reads TGTGCCAGCGCCCTTTTTGAGGGCGGAGAGCAGTTCTTC.

The rearrangement joins TRBV7-3 to TRBJ2-5, with TRBD2 matching over 11 bases. After removal of 6 bases from V and 4 bases from J, the junction contained 4 bases not matched to a gene. Germline CDR1 SGHTA, CDR2 FQGTGA. The CDR3 loop spans 14 amino acids. Here the CDR3 reads CASRVAGGSETQYF. The CDR3 DNA is TGTGCCAGCAGGGTAGCGGGGGGGTCAGAGACCCAGTACTTC.

The chain uses TRBV7-2 and TRBJ1-6, with TRBD1 identical over 10 bases. CDR3 length equals 16 residues. CDR1 and CDR2 (germline): SGHTA, FQGNSA. Losses at the gene ends were 4 bases for V and 8 bases for J; bases not matched to a gene: 8. This chain's CDR3 is CASSYSTDRGYSPLHF. The CDR3 bases are TGTGCCAGCAGCTATTCTACGGACAGGGGGTATTCACCCCTCCACTTT.